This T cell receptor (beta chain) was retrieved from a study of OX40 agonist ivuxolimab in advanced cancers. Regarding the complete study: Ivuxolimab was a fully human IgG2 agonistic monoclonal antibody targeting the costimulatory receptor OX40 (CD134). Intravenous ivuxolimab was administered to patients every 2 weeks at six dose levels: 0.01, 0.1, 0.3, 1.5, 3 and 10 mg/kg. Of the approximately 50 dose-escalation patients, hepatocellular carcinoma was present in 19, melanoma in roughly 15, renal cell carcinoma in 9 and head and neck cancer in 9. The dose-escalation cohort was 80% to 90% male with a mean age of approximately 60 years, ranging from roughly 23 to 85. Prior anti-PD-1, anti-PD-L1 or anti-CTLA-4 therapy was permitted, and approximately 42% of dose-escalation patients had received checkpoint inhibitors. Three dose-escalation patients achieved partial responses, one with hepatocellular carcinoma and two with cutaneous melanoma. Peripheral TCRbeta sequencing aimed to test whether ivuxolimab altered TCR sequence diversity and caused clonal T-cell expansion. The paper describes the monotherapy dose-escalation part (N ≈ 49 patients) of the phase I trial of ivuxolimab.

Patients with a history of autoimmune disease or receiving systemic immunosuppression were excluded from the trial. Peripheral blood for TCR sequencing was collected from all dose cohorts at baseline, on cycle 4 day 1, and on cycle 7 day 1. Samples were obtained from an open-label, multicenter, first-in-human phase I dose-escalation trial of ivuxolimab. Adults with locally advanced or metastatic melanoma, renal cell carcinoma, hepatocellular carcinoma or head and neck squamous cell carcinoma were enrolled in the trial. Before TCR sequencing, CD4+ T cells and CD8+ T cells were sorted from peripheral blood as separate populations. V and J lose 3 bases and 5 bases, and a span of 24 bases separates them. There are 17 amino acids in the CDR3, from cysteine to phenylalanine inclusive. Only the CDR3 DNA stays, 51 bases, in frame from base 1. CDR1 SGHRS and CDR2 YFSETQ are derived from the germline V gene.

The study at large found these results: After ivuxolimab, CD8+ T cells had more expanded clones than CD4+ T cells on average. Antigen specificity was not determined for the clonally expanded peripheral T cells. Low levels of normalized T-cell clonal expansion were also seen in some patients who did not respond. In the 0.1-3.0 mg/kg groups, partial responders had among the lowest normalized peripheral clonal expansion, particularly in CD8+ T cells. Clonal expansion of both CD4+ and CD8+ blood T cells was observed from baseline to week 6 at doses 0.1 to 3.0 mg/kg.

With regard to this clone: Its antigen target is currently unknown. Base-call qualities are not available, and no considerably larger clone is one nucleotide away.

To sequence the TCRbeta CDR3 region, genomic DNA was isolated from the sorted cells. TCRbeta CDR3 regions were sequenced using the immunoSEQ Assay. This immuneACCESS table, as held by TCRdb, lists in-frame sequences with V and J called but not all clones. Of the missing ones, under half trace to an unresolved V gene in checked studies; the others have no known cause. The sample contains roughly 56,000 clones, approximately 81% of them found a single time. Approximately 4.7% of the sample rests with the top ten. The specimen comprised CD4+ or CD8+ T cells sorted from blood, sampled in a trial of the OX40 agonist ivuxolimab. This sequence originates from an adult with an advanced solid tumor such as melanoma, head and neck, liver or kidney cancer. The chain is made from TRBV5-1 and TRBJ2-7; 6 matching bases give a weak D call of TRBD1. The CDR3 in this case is CASSWITDRINGDEQYF. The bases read TGCGCCAGCAGCTGGATTACGGACAGAATTAATGGCGACGAGCAGTACTTC.